The entry that follows covers one TCR beta chain sequence. Patients had residual fresh-frozen tumor tissue and more than two years of survival data. The data were obtained in a study of glioma-infiltrating T cells after dendritic cell vaccination. Study details: Dendritic cell vaccination trial patients had either newly diagnosed or recurrent glioblastoma. Autologous tumor lysate-pulsed dendritic cell vaccination was given between the early 2000s and the early 2010s.

CDR1 is SNHLY, CDR2 FYNNEI, per germline. The V end was cut by 5 bases, the J end by 12 bases, with 20 bases between. The CDR3 contains 13 residues. The immunoSEQ assay amplified TCRB CDR3 from up to roughly 2 ug DNA. This table comes from immunoSEQ multiplex PCR, and its TCRdb copy is limited to in-frame clones, with some not included. The sample has tens of thousands of clones, 81% seen once; the top ten hold roughly 7.9%. The TCR sequence derives from a human donor with glioblastoma. This specimen was blood, taken before dendritic cell vaccination. The V call is TRBV2, the J call TRBJ2-7; no reliable D call. CDR3 sequence (DNA): TGTGCCAGCAGTTCCCCTTTGGTTGGCCCGGGGTACTTC. Translating it yields CASSSPLVGPGYF.